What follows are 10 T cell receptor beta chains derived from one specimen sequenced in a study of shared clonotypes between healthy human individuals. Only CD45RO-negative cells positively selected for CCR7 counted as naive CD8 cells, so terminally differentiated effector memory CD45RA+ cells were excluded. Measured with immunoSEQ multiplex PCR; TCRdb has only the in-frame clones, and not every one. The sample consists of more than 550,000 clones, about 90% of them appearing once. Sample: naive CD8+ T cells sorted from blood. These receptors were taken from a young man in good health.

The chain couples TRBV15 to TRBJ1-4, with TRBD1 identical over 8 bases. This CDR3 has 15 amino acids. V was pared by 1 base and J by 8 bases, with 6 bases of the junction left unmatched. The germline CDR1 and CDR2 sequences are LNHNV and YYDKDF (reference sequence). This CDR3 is CATSRGDRGREKLFF. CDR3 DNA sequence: TGTGCCACCAGCAGAGGAGACAGGGGTAGAGAAAAACTGTTTTTT.

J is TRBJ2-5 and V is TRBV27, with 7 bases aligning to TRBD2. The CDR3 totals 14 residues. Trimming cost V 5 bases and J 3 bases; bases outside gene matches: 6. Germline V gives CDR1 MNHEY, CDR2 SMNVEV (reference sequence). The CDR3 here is CASSPYGLEETQYF. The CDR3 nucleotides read TGTGCCAGCAGTCCGTACGGACTAGAAGAGACCCAGTACTTC.

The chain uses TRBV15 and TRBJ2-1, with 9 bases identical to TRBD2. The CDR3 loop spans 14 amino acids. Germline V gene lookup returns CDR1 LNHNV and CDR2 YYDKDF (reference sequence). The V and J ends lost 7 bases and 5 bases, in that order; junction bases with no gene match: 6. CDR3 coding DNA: TGTGCCACCATAAGGCGGGAGGGCGACAATGAGCAGTTCTTC. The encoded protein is CATIRREGDNEQFF.

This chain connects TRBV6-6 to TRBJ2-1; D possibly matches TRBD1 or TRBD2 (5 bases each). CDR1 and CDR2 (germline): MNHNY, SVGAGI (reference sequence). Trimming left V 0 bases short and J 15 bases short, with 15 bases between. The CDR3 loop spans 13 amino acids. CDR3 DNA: TGTGCCAGCAGTTACTCGCTTAGAGGGGAGTGGTTCTTC. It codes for CASSYSLRGEWFF.

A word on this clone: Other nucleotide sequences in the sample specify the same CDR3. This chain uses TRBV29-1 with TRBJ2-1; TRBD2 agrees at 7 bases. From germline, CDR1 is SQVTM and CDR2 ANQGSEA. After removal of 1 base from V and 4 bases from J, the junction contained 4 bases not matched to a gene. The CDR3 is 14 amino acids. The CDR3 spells CSVEGGGSYNEQFF. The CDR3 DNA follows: TGCAGCGTTGAAGGGGGGGGATCATACAATGAGCAGTTCTTC.

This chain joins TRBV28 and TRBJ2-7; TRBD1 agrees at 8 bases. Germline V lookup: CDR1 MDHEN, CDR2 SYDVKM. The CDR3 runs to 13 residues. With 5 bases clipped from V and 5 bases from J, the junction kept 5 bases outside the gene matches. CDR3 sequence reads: CASSDQGAHEQYF. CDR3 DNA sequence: TGTGCCAGCAGTGATCAGGGGGCCCACGAGCAGTACTTC.

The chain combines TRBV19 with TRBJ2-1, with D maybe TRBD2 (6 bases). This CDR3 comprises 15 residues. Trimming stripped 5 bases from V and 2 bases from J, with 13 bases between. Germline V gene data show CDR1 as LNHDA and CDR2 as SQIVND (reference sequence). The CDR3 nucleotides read TGTGCCAGTAGTCCAACGGGACTCACCTACAATGAGCAGTTCTTC. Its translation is CASSPTGLTYNEQFF.

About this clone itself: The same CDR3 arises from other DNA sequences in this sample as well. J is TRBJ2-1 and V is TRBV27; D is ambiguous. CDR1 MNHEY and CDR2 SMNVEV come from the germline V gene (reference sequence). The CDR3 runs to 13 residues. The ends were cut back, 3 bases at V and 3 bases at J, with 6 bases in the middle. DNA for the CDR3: TGTGCCAGCAGTTTCGGCCTCTACAATGAGCAGTTCTTC. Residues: CASSFGLYNEQFF.

CDR3 loop: CAISHGTPFTEAFF. The CDR3 DNA reads TGTGCCATTTCCCACGGGACTCCCTTCACTGAAGCTTTCTTT. The chain is built from TRBV19 and TRBJ1-1; D may be TRBD1 (5 bases). V lost 10 bases and J 4 bases, leaving 19 bases between the germline ends. The CDR3 is 14 residues long. Germline V gives CDR1 LNHDA, CDR2 SQIVND (reference sequence). The full variable domain, rest sourced from reference TRBV19 and TRBJ1-1, is DGGITQSPKYLFRKEGQNVTLSCEQNLNHDAMYWYRQDPGQGLRLIYYSQIVNDFQKGDIAEGYSVSREKKESFPLTVTSAQKNPTAFYLCAISHGTPFTEAFFGQGTRLTVV.

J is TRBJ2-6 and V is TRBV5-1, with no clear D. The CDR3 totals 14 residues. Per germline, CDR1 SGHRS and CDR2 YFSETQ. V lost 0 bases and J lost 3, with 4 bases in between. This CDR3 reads CASSLEGGANVLTF. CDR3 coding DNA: TGCGCCAGCAGCTTGGAGGGTGGGGCCAACGTCCTGACTTTC. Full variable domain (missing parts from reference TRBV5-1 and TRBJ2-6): KAGVTQTPRYLIKTRGQQVTLSCSPISGHRSVSWYQQTPGQGLQFLFEYFSETQRNKGNFPGRFSGRQFSNSRSEMNVSTLELGDSALYLCASSLEGGANVLTFGAGSRLTVL.